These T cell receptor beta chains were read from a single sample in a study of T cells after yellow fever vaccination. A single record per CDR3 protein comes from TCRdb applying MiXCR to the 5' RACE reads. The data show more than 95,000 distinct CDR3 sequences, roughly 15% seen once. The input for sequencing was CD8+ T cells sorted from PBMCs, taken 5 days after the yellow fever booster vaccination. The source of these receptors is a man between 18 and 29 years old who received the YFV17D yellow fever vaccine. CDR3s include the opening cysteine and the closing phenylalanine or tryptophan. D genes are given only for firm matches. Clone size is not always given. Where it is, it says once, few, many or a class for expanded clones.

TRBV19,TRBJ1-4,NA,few,TGTGCCAGTAGTATTCGTGGAGCTCGAAATGAAAAACTGTTTTTT,CASSIRGARNEKLFF
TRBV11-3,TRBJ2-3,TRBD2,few,TGTGCCAGCAGCTTCGGGGGGGAAGTGGATACGCAGTATTTT,CASSFGGEVDTQYF
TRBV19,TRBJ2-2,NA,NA,TGTGCCAGTAGTATAGAACAGGGTAACACCGGGGAGCTGTTTTTT,CASSIEQGNTGELFF
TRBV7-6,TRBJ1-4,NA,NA,TGTGCCACCACCGGGGGCGCAACTAATGAAAAACTGTTTTTT,CATTGGATNEKLFF
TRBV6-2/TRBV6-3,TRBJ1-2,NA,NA,TGTGCCAGCAGTTACTGGCGGCTGAACTATGGCTACACCTTC,CASSYWRLNYGYTF
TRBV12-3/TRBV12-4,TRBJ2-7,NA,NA,TGTGCCAGCAGTTCTGGGGACTCGTCCTACGAGCAGTACTTC,CASSSGDSSYEQYF
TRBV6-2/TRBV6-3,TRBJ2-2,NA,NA,TGTGCCAGCAGTTATGCGACCAGGGTGGACACCGGGGAGCTGTTTTTT,CASSYATRVDTGELFF
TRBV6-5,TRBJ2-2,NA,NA,TGTGCCACCTCGGGCCCAGCGGACACCGGGGAGCTGTTTTTT,CATSGPADTGELFF
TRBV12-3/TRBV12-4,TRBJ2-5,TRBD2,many,TGTGCCAGCAGTTCGCCCGTGACTAGCGGCCAAGAGACCCAGTACTTC,CASSSPVTSGQETQYF
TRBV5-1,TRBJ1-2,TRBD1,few,TGCGCCAGCAGTGGGGACAGGGGCGTTGAGATCTTC,CASSGDRGVEIF